Sequencing of this T cell receptor (beta chain) was carried out in a study of T cells expressing NK-cell markers. Whole-study findings and limits: In several donors, these clonotypes also led the CD3+CD56-NKG2C+ fraction. In over 5 donors, dominant CD3+CD56+NKG2C+ clonotypes ranked among the top 10 CD8+ clonotypes. Whether the expanded NKG2C+ T cell clones recognized HCMV remained unclear.

TCRdb reprocessed the 5' RACE reads, with one entry per CDR3 protein and no DNA. This sample's clone table lists roughly 420,000 distinct CDR3 sequences. From germline, CDR1 is DFQATT and CDR2 SNEGSKA (reference sequence). This CDR3 is built from 12 residues. About this clonotype itself: Its antigen is unidentified.

The rearrangement uses TRBV20-1 and TRBJ2-1; the D call of TRBD1 rests on TCRdb alone, since no DNA is present to check it. The clonotype comes from a woman aged 18 to 75 in good health. The specimen sequenced was blood T cells: a sorted CD56 or NKG2C T cell subset, CD4+ or CD8+ T cells, or bulk PBMC T cells (not recorded which). CDR3 residues: CSASRGHNEQFF.